The 24 T cell receptor beta chains presented below share a single source sample, sequenced in a study of patients and donors after allogeneic stem cell transplantation. TCRdb passed the RT-PCR reads through MiXCR, listing each CDR3 protein once. The sample lists about a million distinct CDR3 sequences; about 20% were seen once. Input material: blood, either unsorted or a sorted T cell fraction (not recorded which). The receptors derive from a human donor who was either an allogeneic HSCT recipient or a stem cell or donor lymphocyte infusion donor (not recorded which). It is not recorded whose cells these are; they may come from a transplant donor.

Here the CDR3 DNA reads TGTGCCAGCAGCCAAGGTTCGGTCAGTTTCACTGAAGCTTTCTTT. Encoded protein: CASSQGSVSFTEAFF. V usage is TRBV3-1 and J usage is TRBJ1-1, with D uncertain. The V and J ends lost 1 base and 4 bases respectively, with 13 bases between them. The germline CDR1 and CDR2 sequences are LGHDT and YNNKEL (reference sequence). This CDR3 spans 15 amino acids.

This clonotype has at least ten counts. The gene calls are TRBV4-3 and TRBJ2-3; D remains ambiguous. CDR1 LGHNA and CDR2 YSLEER come from the germline V gene. V lost 1 base, J lost 1 base, and 15 bases lay in between. This CDR3 comprises 17 residues. CDR3: CASSQGSILQRTDTQYF. The CDR3 coding sequence is TGCGCCAGCAGCCAAGGTTCAATACTACAGCGCACAGATACGCAGTATTTT.

The V call is TRBV7-2, the J call TRBJ2-3; unclear D gene. V lost 1 base and J 7 bases, leaving 6 bases between the germline ends. CDR1 is SGHTA, CDR2 FQGNSA, per germline. This CDR3 spans 12 amino acids. The DNA for the CDR3 is TGTGCCAGCAGCTTAGAGAGCCATACGCAGTATTTT. Its translation: CASSLESHTQYF. Together with reference TRBV7-2 and TRBJ2-3, the CDR3 gives the full variable domain: GAGVSQSPSNKVTEKGKDVELRCDPISGHTALYWYRQSLGQGLEFLIYFQGNSAPDKSGLPSDRFSAERTGGSVSTLTIQRTQQEDSAVYLCASSLESHTQYFGPGTRLTVL.

The chain links TRBV24-1 to TRBJ2-5; 9 bases are shared with TRBD1. V lost 10 bases and J lost 4; bases outside the gene matches: 3. Per germline, CDR1 KGHDR and CDR2 SFDVKD. The CDR3 is made up of 12 amino acids. CDR3 in amino acids: CATGQGGETQYF. DNA for the CDR3: TGTGCCACGGGACAGGGTGGAGAGACCCAGTACTTC.

This clonotype was detected many times. CDR3 protein: CAISESTSGSPDTQYF. In nucleotides, the CDR3 is TGTGCCATCAGTGAGTCGACCAGTGGCAGTCCAGATACGCAGTATTTT. This chain uses TRBV10-3 with TRBJ2-3; D remains ambiguous. Trimming stripped 0 bases from V and 4 bases from J, with 14 bases between. The CDR3 extends over 16 amino acids. Germline values: CDR1 ENHRY, CDR2 SYGVKD.

The sample holds a few counts of this clonotype. V is TRBV20-1 and J is TRBJ2-1; 7 nucleotides align to TRBD2. Germline values: CDR1 DFQATT, CDR2 SNEGSKA (reference sequence). This CDR3 has 16 amino acids. J gave up 6 bases and V 0 bases, and 11 bases lay outside the gene matches. The CDR3 nucleotides are TGCAGTGCTAGAGATCCCGGCGGGAGTTCCGGCAATGAGCAGTTCTTC. Its protein product is CSARDPGGSSGNEQFF.

This clonotype came up many times. The gene calls are TRBV12-3 or TRBV12-4 and TRBJ2-7; tentative D call: TRBD2 (5 bases). Trimming took 3 bases from V and 6 from J, leaving 6 bases between them. The CDR3 spans 11 residues. The CDR3 loop reads CASSFAGEQYF. CDR3 coding DNA: TGTGCCAGCAGTTTTGCGGGCGAGCAGTACTTC.

The count of this clonotype is one. The V gene is TRBV7-8, the J gene TRBJ2-2, with TRBD2 matching over 7 bases. V shed 2 bases, J shed 4 bases, and the junction held 7 bases outside the gene matches. Per the germline V gene, CDR1 is SGHVS and CDR2 is FQNEAQ. The length of the CDR3 is 16 residues. CDR3 amino acids: CASSLRQASGTGELFF. CDR3 nucleotides: TGTGCCAGCAGCTTACGTCAGGCTAGCGGCACCGGGGAGCTGTTTTTT.

This clonotype was seen a handful of times. This chain links TRBV2 with TRBJ2-2, with TRBD2 matching over 11 bases. Per germline, CDR1 SNHLY and CDR2 FYNNEI. The CDR3 has 15 residues. Losses at the gene ends were 6 bases for V and 5 bases for J; bases not matched to a gene: 5. In DNA, the CDR3 is TGTGCCAGCAGCGGGACTAGCGGCCTTACCGGGGAGCTGTTTTTT. Residues: CASSGTSGLTGELFF. The complete variable domain, with remaining parts taken from reference TRBV2 and TRBJ2-2, reads EPEVTQTPSHQVTQMGQEVILRCVPISNHLYFYWYRQILGQKVEFLVSFYNNEISEKSEIFDDQFSVERPDGSNFTLKIRSTKLEDSAMYFCASSGTSGLTGELFFGEGSRLTVL.

In this sample, this clonotype turned up a few times. This chain links TRBV10-3 with TRBJ2-3; the D gene could be TRBD1 or TRBD2 (7 bases each). Germline CDR1 ENHRY, CDR2 SYGVKD. This CDR3 comprises 16 residues. V shed 3 bases and J shed 2 bases, with 15 bases lying between them. CDR3 nucleotide sequence: TGTGCCATCAGTGAAGCGGGACAGACTAACACAGATACGCAGTATTTT. Its protein is CAISEAGQTNTDTQYF.

The rearrangement links TRBV4-1 to TRBJ1-2; TRBD1 might be the D (6 bases). The CDR3 covers 14 residues. The germline gives CDR1 MGHRA, CDR2 YSYEKL. V was cut by 1 base and J by 4 bases, with 10 bases left in between. Here the CDR3 DNA reads TGCGCCAGCAGCCAAGTTTCAGGGGCCTATGGCTACACCTTC. This gives the protein CASSQVSGAYGYTF.

This clonotype was seen more than once but under ten times. The CDR3 DNA reads as TGTGCCAGCAGTTGGGTAGCGTCGAGCACAGATACGCAGTATTTT. It translates to CASSWVASSTDTQYF. The chain uses TRBV27 and TRBJ2-3; possibly TRBD2 for D (5 bases). This CDR3 has 15 residues. The ends were cut back, 4 bases at V and 0 bases at J, with 11 bases in the middle. Germline-derived CDR1 and CDR2 are MNHEY and SMNVEV (reference sequence).

This clonotype was observed a handful of times. This chain connects TRBV5-6 to TRBJ1-2; D gene ambiguous. Trimming shortened V by 2 bases and J by 3 bases, and 17 bases separated the two germline ends. The germline CDR1 and CDR2 sequences are SGHDT and YYEEEE. The CDR3 is 16 residues long. The CDR3 DNA reads as TGTGCCAGCAGCTTCCGAGCGCCCAGAAGGCACTATGGCTACACCTTC. Amino acid sequence: CASSFRAPRRHYGYTF.

Here the CDR3 DNA reads TGTGCCAGCAGCCGTCTTCGAGCGGGAGGGCACAATGAGCAGTTCTTC. Protein product: CASSRLRAGGHNEQFF. The chain employs TRBV28 and TRBJ2-1, with 10 positions matching TRBD2. Germline assignment: CDR1 MDHEN and CDR2 SYDVKM. This CDR3 spans 16 amino acids. With 6 bases clipped from V and 5 bases from J, the junction kept 10 bases outside the gene matches.

Ten or more counts support this clonotype. J is TRBJ2-7 and V is TRBV12-3 or TRBV12-4; 10 positions match TRBD2. The J segment lost 2 bases and the V segment lost 6 bases, leaving 4 bases of the junction unmatched. CDR3 length: 14 amino acids. This CDR3 reads CASSQRGGPYEQYF. Here the CDR3 DNA reads TGTGCCAGCAGCCAGCGGGGGGGCCCCTACGAGCAGTACTTC.

This clonotype was counted at least ten times. The gene calls are TRBV5-6 and TRBJ2-3; TRBD2 agrees at 8 bases. The V segment lost 2 bases and the J segment 6 bases; nucleotides outside the gene matches: 8. This CDR3 comprises 15 residues. CDR1 is SGHDT and CDR2 is YYEEEE in the germline V gene. This chain's CDR3 is CASSFLAGGRDTQYF. The CDR3 DNA reads as TGTGCCAGCAGCTTCTTGGCGGGGGGAAGGGATACGCAGTATTTT.

The rearrangement joins TRBV12-3 or TRBV12-4 to TRBJ1-2, with D maybe TRBD1 (6 bases). With 6 bases removed from V and 8 bases from J, the gap between germline ends came to 19 bases. The CDR3 sequence is 14 residues long. The CDR3 sequence is CASRPQGQPTGYTF. In DNA, the CDR3 is TGTGCCAGCAGACCACAGGGCCAACCCACGGGCTACACCTTC.

This clonotype was seen more than once but under ten times. The chain uses TRBV20-1 and TRBJ2-5; D not certain. Trimming removed 0 bases from V and 1 base from J, with 9 bases in between. The length of the CDR3 is 14 residues. CDR1 DFQATT and CDR2 SNEGSKA come from the germline V gene (reference sequence). CDR3 loop: CSARDRDRQETQYF. DNA of the CDR3: TGCAGTGCTAGAGATCGAGACCGCCAAGAGACCCAGTACTTC.

This clonotype was seen a few times. This rearrangement joins TRBV11-2 to TRBJ2-1; TRBD1 agrees at 7 bases. The CDR3 extends over 18 amino acids. Per germline, CDR1 SGHAT and CDR2 FQNNGV. V was clipped by 6 bases and J by 3 bases; unmatched bases: 17. DNA for the CDR3: TGTGCCAGCAGAACTTACCAATTGAGGGGGCCCGACTACAATGAGCAGTTCTTC. It encodes CASRTYQLRGPDYNEQFF. The full variable domain, completed using reference TRBV11-2 and TRBJ2-1, is EAGVAQSPRYKIIEKRQSVAFWCNPISGHATLYWYQQILGQGPKLLIQFQNNGVVDDSQLPKDRFSAERLKGVDSTLKIQPAKLEDSAVYLCASRTYQLRGPDYNEQFFGPGTRLTVL.

The chain carries TRBV28 and TRBJ2-4; TRBD1 matches at 7 bases. The V and J ends lost 6 bases and 6 bases, in that order; junction bases with no gene match: 11. This CDR3 has 15 amino acids. Per germline, CDR1 MDHEN and CDR2 SYDVKM. The CDR3 DNA sequence: TGTGCCAGCAGCCCCCCCCAGGGGGTGGGAAACATTCAGTACTTC. It translates to CASSPPQGVGNIQYF.

This sequence joins TRBV24-1 and TRBJ2-2; 12 bases match TRBD2. V trimming: 5 bases; J trimming: 4 bases; junction bases outside the gene matches: 4. The CDR3 consists of 16 residues. Germline V lookup: CDR1 KGHDR, CDR2 SFDVKD. The CDR3 coding sequence is TGTGCCACCAGTGCCTCGGGACTAGCGGGCACCGGGGAGCTGTTTTTT. Residues: CATSASGLAGTGELFF.

The chain is built from TRBV5-1 and TRBJ1-1, with 9 nucleotides matching TRBD1. Trimming at V came to 7 bases and at J to 8 bases, leaving 3 bases not matched to a gene. The CDR3 consists of 11 residues. Germline lookup yields CDR1 SGHRS and CDR2 YFSETQ. The CDR3 sequence: CASGTGQEAFF. CDR3 nucleotides: TGCGCCAGCGGGACAGGGCAGGAAGCTTTCTTT.

The rearrangement joins TRBV6-5 to TRBJ1-5; D is undetermined. Trimming stripped 4 bases from V and 0 bases from J, with 10 bases between. Looked up from germline, CDR1 is MNHEY and CDR2 is SVGAGI. The CDR3 consists of 15 residues. The CDR3 sequence: CASSSRWGSNQPQHF. CDR3 DNA sequence: TGTGCCAGCAGTTCCCGGTGGGGTAGCAATCAGCCCCAGCATTTT.

This clonotype was counted only a few times. The genes are TRBV4-3 and TRBJ2-3; D not certain. Germline CDR1 LGHNA, CDR2 YSLEER. Trimming pared 1 base from V and 0 bases from J, leaving 11 bases between. The CDR3 is 16 amino acids. CDR3 sequence: CASSQASGPSTDTQYF. For the CDR3, the DNA is TGCGCCAGCAGCCAAGCGTCTGGACCTAGCACAGATACGCAGTATTTT.